A selection of T cell receptor beta chains follows, all from one sample in a study of T cell responses to AZD1222 COVID-19 vaccine. TCRdb keeps only in-frame clones here, not all; method: immunoSEQ multiplex PCR. This table holds 200,000 or so clones, 93% found once. Source: peripheral blood, taken on day 0 of MenACWY control vaccination. Every receptor here comes from an adult in good health. Both conserved end residues are part of each CDR3. A D gene is named only where the DNA matches it firmly. Size values are once, few and many counts, or a class for expanded clones, and some rows have none.

NA	NA	TRBV27	TRBJ2-1	TGTGCCAGCAGGTCAAGGGGGTTCAATGAGCAGTTCTTC	CASRSRGFNEQFF
once	TRBD1	TRBV7-9	TRBJ1-1	TGTGCCAGCAGCATAGGACAGGGCCGATCGGACACTGAAGCTTTCTTT	CASSIGQGRSDTEAFF
NA	TRBD1	TRBV3-1/TRBV3-2	TRBJ1-2	TGTGCCAGCAGCCAACCCGGGACAGGCCCCCCCCTCTATGGCTACACCTTC	CASSQPGTGPPLYGYTF
NA	NA	TRBV6-5	TRBJ1-1	TGTGCCAGCCTTCGATTAAACACTGAAGCTTTCTTT	CASLRLNTEAFF
NA	NA	TRBV5-4	TRBJ1-1	TGTGCCAGCAGCTTGAGTGCACTTGACAGCACTGAAGCTTTCTTT	CASSLSALDSTEAFF
NA	NA	TRBV7-2	TRBJ2-4	TGTGCCAGCAGCCCGCAGGGAAACATTCAGTACTTC	CASSPQGNIQYF
NA	NA	TRBV20-1	TRBJ2-5	TGCAGTGCAGGGCTCGAGACCCAGTACTTC	CSAGLETQYF
NA	NA	TRBV7-2	TRBJ2-5	TGTGCCAGCAGCCCGCGGTCGGAGACCCAGTACTTC	CASSPRSETQYF
once	TRBD2	TRBV30	TRBJ2-7	TGTGCCTGGAGTGTAAAAGCGGGGGGATCCTACGAGCAGTACTTC	CAWSVKAGGSYEQYF
NA	NA	TRBV7-8	TRBJ1-2	TGTGCCAGCAGCCCAGACCTGCGGGCTGGCTACACCTTC	CASSPDLRAGYTF
NA	NA	TRBV5-6	TRBJ2-7	TGTGCCAGCAGCTCCGGGACGGGGATTAGGTACGAGCAGTACTTC	CASSSGTGIRYEQYF
once	NA	TRBV18	TRBJ1-6	TGTGCCAGCTCACCCGAACAGGGTAGGAATTCACCCCTCCACTTT	CASSPEQGRNSPLHF
NA	NA	TRBV28	TRBJ2-5	TGTGCCAGCAGTTTTCTTGCGGGGGCACAAGAGACCCAGTACTTC	CASSFLAGAQETQYF
once	NA	TRBV28	TRBJ1-2	TGTGCCAGCAGGCCTACAGAAGCTTATGGCTACACCTTC	CASRPTEAYGYTF
NA	NA	TRBV14	TRBJ2-7	TGTGCCAGCAGCCGATCTTACGAGCAGTACTTC	CASSRSYEQYF
NA	NA	TRBV5-1	TRBJ1-2	TGCGCCAGCACTCAGCAGGGCGGCAATAACTATGGCTACACCTTC	CASTQQGGNNYGYTF
NA	NA	TRBV6-5	TRBJ1-1	TGTGCCAGCAAGCAAGGGACGGCGAACACTGAAGCTTTCTTT	CASKQGTANTEAFF
NA	NA	TRBV7-2	TRBJ1-1	TGTGCCAGCAGCTCTACGTCGGGGATGGGCACTGAAGCTTTCTTT	CASSSTSGMGTEAFF
NA	NA	TRBV4-3	TRBJ2-2	TGCGCCAGCAGCCAAGAAGGGGGGAACTGGGTTGGGAACACCGGGGAGCTGTTTTTT	CASSQEGGNWVGNTGELFF
few	TRBD1	TRBV29-1	TRBJ1-1	TGCAGCGTAACGGGACAGGGGCTTATGAACACTGAAGCTTTCTTT	CSVTGQGLMNTEAFF
NA	NA	TRBV18	TRBJ2-7	TGTGCCAGCTCACGGCGGCAGGTGGACGAGCAGTACTTC	CASSRRQVDEQYF
NA	TRBD1	TRBV5-1	TRBJ1-2	TGCGCCAGCAGCTTGGCCCAGGACAGGGGGTATGGCTACACCTTC	CASSLAQDRGYGYTF
NA	TRBD1	TRBV4-2	TRBJ1-2	TGTGCCAGCAGCCAAGGGGGGACAGGGGGCTTGGGTGGCTACACCTTC	CASSQGGTGGLGGYTF
NA	NA	TRBV10-3	TRBJ2-5	TGTGCCATCAGCGCCACCGGGGGAGAGACCCAGTACTTC	CAISATGGETQYF
NA	NA	TRBV6-5	TRBJ2-7	TGTGCCAGCAGCCGCAAAGCGGTCTCCTACGAGCAGTACTTC	CASSRKAVSYEQYF
once	TRBD1	TRBV5-6	TRBJ2-7	TGTGCCAGCAGCCCCGAGGGACAGGGAGGCTACGAGCAGTACTTC	CASSPEGQGGYEQYF
NA	TRBD1	TRBV27	TRBJ1-1	TGTGCCAGCAGTCGCAGGGACAGGGGGCCTAATACTGAAGCTTTCTTT	CASSRRDRGPNTEAFF
NA	NA	TRBV4-2	TRBJ1-2	TGTGCCAGCAGCCAAGAAGGGGACCCACTATATGGCTACACCTTC	CASSQEGDPLYGYTF